Following are 9 T cell receptor beta chains from one sample sequenced in a study of cytomegalovirus exposure and HLA in healthy donors (dated by TCRdb to 2016 to 2017). The library was generated by the immunoSEQ multiplex PCR assay. For the multiplex PCR, a mixture combining 60 forward primers for TCR Vbeta segments and 13 reverse primers for TCR Jbeta segments was used. TCRdb holds this immuneACCESS table with in-frame rearrangements only. Some clones are missing; in checked studies, unresolved V genes explain under half, and the rest has no known cause. The sample includes approximately 210,000 clones, with about four fifths observed a single time. Of the sample, around 2% is held by the ten largest clones. Sequencing used PBMCs. The source of these receptors is a man aged 18 to 29 in good health and CMV-seronegative.

This clone has only one observation. An end of the junction does not agree with germline; a read error may underlie this. This chain joins TRBV18 and TRBJ2-7; 9 nucleotides agree with TRBD1. The germline V gene has CDR1 KGHSH and CDR2 LQKENI. This CDR3 region has 16 residues. The CDR3 bases are TGTGCCGGCTCACCGCCAACCGGGACAGGGTCCTACGAGCAGTACTTC. The encoded protein is CAGSPPTGTGSYEQYF.

This sequence joins TRBV6-6 and TRBJ2-7; 8 bases are a match to TRBD1. J was trimmed by 6 bases and V by 5 bases; bases with no gene match: 9. CDR3 length equals 14 residues. The germline CDR1 and CDR2 sequences are MNHNY and SVGAGI (reference sequence). Here the CDR3 reads CASSITGGVSEQYF. Here the CDR3 DNA reads TGTGCCAGCAGTATCACAGGGGGAGTAAGCGAGCAGTACTTC.

This clone appeared once. The chain carries TRBV7-6 and TRBJ1-5, with D maybe TRBD1 (6 bases). V was trimmed by 4 bases and J by 5 bases, leaving 18 bases between them. CDR1 SGHVS and CDR2 FNYEAQ come from the germline V gene. This CDR3 region has 16 residues. As DNA, the CDR3 is TGTGCCAGCAGCTCGACGTGGGGGCCGCAGGATCAGCCCCAGCATTTT. Its protein is CASSSTWGPQDQPQHF.

The chain couples TRBV7-2 to TRBJ2-7; 7 bases agree with TRBD2. The CDR3 is 15 residues long. J lost 4 bases, V lost 1 base, and 7 bases had no gene match. Germline V gene lookup returns CDR1 SGHTA and CDR2 FQGNSA. The CDR3 region has the DNA TGTGCCAGCAGCTTAGGGGGGGGGAGAGGTTACGAGCAGTACTTC. It yields the protein CASSLGGGRGYEQYF.

The rearrangement uses TRBV14 and TRBJ2-1; 11 bases align to TRBD2. Per germline, CDR1 SGHDN and CDR2 FVKESK. J was trimmed by 4 bases and V by 4 bases; bases with no gene match: 3. CDR3 length: 15 residues. The CDR3 sequence: CASSRASGGYNEQFF. The DNA for the CDR3 is TGTGCCAGCAGCCGGGCTAGCGGGGGGTACAATGAGCAGTTCTTC.

V is TRBV7-2 and J is TRBJ1-3, with unresolved D. CDR1 and CDR2 (germline): SGHTA, FQGNSA. The CDR3 sequence is 16 residues long. Deletions cut 2 bases from V and 0 bases from J, with 11 bases between. CDR3 in DNA: TGTGCCAGCAGCTTATCCCGGGTTAACTCTGGAAACACCATATATTTT. Encoded protein: CASSLSRVNSGNTIYF.

The chain carries TRBV19 and TRBJ2-6, with D hard to call. The CDR3 has 13 residues. V lost 3 bases, J lost 6 bases, and 6 bases lay in between. Germline CDR1 is LNHDA and CDR2 is SQIVND (reference sequence). CDR3 sequence (DNA): TGTGCCAGTAGTATGAGAGAGGCCAACGTCCTGACTTTC. It yields the protein CASSMREANVLTF.

The chain combines TRBV21-1 with TRBJ1-4; the DNA was not used to check the table's D call, TRBD1. TRBV21-1 represents a pseudogene. The CDR3 sequence is 16 residues long. The CDR3 coding sequence is TGTGCCAGCAGCGAAGACAGGGTGGGGTATAATGAAAAACTGTTTTTT. Translated, it gives CASSEDRVGYNEKLFF.

This clone came up once. The chain combines TRBV19 with TRBJ2-7; perhaps TRBD2 as D (6 bases). Germline CDR1 and CDR2: LNHDA and SQIVND (reference sequence). The CDR3 runs 13 residues. With 4 bases removed from V and 3 bases from J, the gap between germline ends came to 10 bases. CDR3 DNA sequence: TGTGCCAGTAGTAACCGGGGACTCTACGAGCAGTACTTC. It encodes CASSNRGLYEQYF.